Presented here are 18 T cell receptor beta chains from one specimen sequenced in a study of cytomegalovirus exposure and HLA in healthy donors. PCR used 60 Vbeta primers and 13 Jbeta primers. Sequencing used immunoSEQ multiplex PCR; TCRdb keeps in-frame clones, though not all of them. The repertoire holds 150,000 to 200,000 clones, with roughly 90% as singletons. Sequences were obtained from PBMCs. These receptors all stem from a woman aged 18 to 35 in good health and CMV-seronegative.

Turning to this clone: The junction differs from germline at one of its ends, possibly a read error. The CDR3 loop is CSSSLRSRTNILAGGYTF. In nucleotides, the CDR3 is TGTTCCAGCAGCTTAAGGTCACGTACCAATATTCTAGCGGGGGGCTACACCTTC. This chain connects TRBV7-9 to TRBJ1-2; D remains unclear. Germline V gives CDR1 SEHNR, CDR2 FQNEAQ (reference sequence). CDR3 length: 18 amino acids.

The chain is built from TRBV7-6 and TRBJ2-7; TRBD2 matches at 11 bases. The CDR3 totals 14 residues. The V gene's germline CDR1 is SGHVS and CDR2 FNYEAQ. V lost 6 bases to trimming and J lost 3 bases; unmatched junction nucleotides: 4. The CDR3, as DNA: TGTGCCAGCAGACCTCTAGCGGGGGGCTACGAGCAGTACTTC. Translated: CASRPLAGGYEQYF. Full variable domain (rest looked up from reference TRBV7-6 and TRBJ2-7): GAGVSQSPRYKVTKRGQDVALRCDPISGHVSLYWYRQALGQGPEFLTYFNYEAQQDKSGLPNDRFSAERPEGSISTLTIQRTEQRDSAMYRCASRPLAGGYEQYFGPGTRLTVT.

V gene TRBV29-1 combines with J gene TRBJ1-2; TRBD1 is a possible D gene (5 bases). Per the germline V gene, CDR1 is SQVTM and CDR2 is ANQGSEA. The CDR3 length is 13 residues. V lost 8 bases and J lost 1, with 14 bases in between. The CDR3 nucleotides read TGCAGCCCAGTCACAGGAAATAACTATGGCTACACCTTC. Its translation is CSPVTGNNYGYTF.

A few counts support this clone. The V and J genes are TRBV7-9 and TRBJ2-3; D remains ambiguous. Looked up from germline, CDR1 is SEHNR and CDR2 is FQNEAQ (reference sequence). V gave up 3 bases and J gave up 2 bases, with 6 bases separating them. CDR3 length: 13 residues. This CDR3 is CASSLGFTDTQYF. DNA of the CDR3: TGTGCCAGCAGCTTGGGCTTCACAGATACGCAGTATTTT.

The chain links TRBV4-1 to TRBJ1-1, with a weak D call TRBD1 (6 bases). The germline V gene has CDR1 MGHRA and CDR2 YSYEKL. The CDR3 is 13 amino acids. Trimming shortened V by 3 bases and J by 6 bases, and 11 bases separated the two germline ends. As DNA, the CDR3 is TGCGCCAGCAGCCACATAGAGGGGGCTGAAGCTTTCTTT. Translating gives CASSHIEGAEAFF.

This clone occurred once. The V and J genes are TRBV6-5 and TRBJ2-7; perhaps TRBD2 as D (6 bases). The CDR3 sequence is 14 residues long. CDR1 is MNHEY, CDR2 SVGAGI, per germline. With 1 base removed from V and 5 bases from J, the gap between germline ends came to 12 bases. The CDR3 region has the DNA TGTGCCAGCAGTTACTTGGGGGGTGGTAACGAGCAGTACTTC. Translated, it gives CASSYLGGGNEQYF.

Concerning this clone itself: The junction departs from germline at one end; a sequencing error may be responsible. The genes are TRBV7-7 and TRBJ1-5, with D maybe TRBD1 (6 bases). This CDR3 region has 16 residues. Germline loops: CDR1 SSHAT, CDR2 FNYEAQ (reference sequence). The CDR3 is CASSHGYNRDGQPQHF. Written as DNA, the CDR3 is TGTGCTAGCAGCCACGGATACAACAGGGACGGTCAGCCCCAGCATTTT.

The rearrangement links TRBV10-1 to TRBJ1-1; 9 positions match TRBD1. This CDR3 has 15 residues. With V trimmed by 6 bases and J by 6 bases, 11 bases remained unmatched. Germline loops: CDR1 WNHNN, CDR2 SYGVQD (reference sequence). The CDR3 reads CASSAGTGKRAEAFF. CDR3 in DNA: TGCGCCAGCAGCGCCGGGACAGGGAAACGCGCTGAAGCTTTCTTT.

This chain's CDR3 is CASSLDQGAPDTQYF. The CDR3 DNA reads TGTGCCAGCAGCTTGGATCAGGGGGCCCCCGATACGCAGTATTTT. V is TRBV5-6 and J is TRBJ2-3, with 8 bases fitting TRBD1. V lost 0 bases to trimming and J lost 6 bases; unmatched junction nucleotides: 6. Germline V gene lookup returns CDR1 SGHDT and CDR2 YYEEEE. There are 15 residues in the CDR3.

The rearrangement links TRBV27 to TRBJ2-1; 9 bases agree with TRBD2. The length of the CDR3 is 17 residues. J gave up 8 bases and V 3 bases, and 14 bases lay outside the gene matches. Germline V gives CDR1 MNHEY, CDR2 SMNVEV (reference sequence). The CDR3 DNA reads as TGTGCCAGCAGTTTCTATTTAGGCGGGAGGGCCCTGGATGAGCAGTTCTTC. Translated: CASSFYLGGRALDEQFF.

The gene calls are TRBV28 and TRBJ1-1, with D maybe TRBD1 (5 bases). Trimming cost V 8 bases and J 5 bases, with 12 bases left between them. Per germline, CDR1 MDHEN and CDR2 SYDVKM. The CDR3 is made up of 12 amino acids. CDR3 loop: CASGWRGTEAFF. CDR3 DNA: TGTGCCAGCGGATGGAGGGGTACTGAAGCTTTCTTT.

The chain joins TRBV28 to TRBJ2-5, with 9 bases lining up with TRBD2. The CDR3 runs 16 residues. Germline CDR1 and CDR2: MDHEN and SYDVKM. J lost 3 bases, V lost 2 bases, and 7 bases had no gene match. CDR3 bases: TGTGCCAGCAGTTTAATACCTAGCGGGGCCGAAGAGACCCAGTACTTC. Translated: CASSLIPSGAEETQYF.

The V gene is TRBV5-1, the J gene TRBJ2-2; 8 bases are shared with TRBD2. V lost 7 bases and J lost 6; bases outside the gene matches: 11. Germline CDR1 reads SGHRS; CDR2 reads YFSETQ. The CDR3 covers 15 residues. This CDR3 reads CASGRAERESGELFF. CDR3 nucleotides: TGCGCCAGCGGACGCGCAGAGCGGGAGTCCGGGGAGCTGTTTTTT.

The chain has TRBV30 and TRBJ2-7; 7 nucleotides line up with TRBD1. The V segment lost 2 bases and the J segment 7 bases; nucleotides outside the gene matches: 11. CDR1 and CDR2 from the germline V gene are GTSNPN and SVGIG (reference sequence). This CDR3 region has 14 residues. Written as DNA, the CDR3 is TGTGCCTGGAGTAAGTTGAGACAGGGTTCGGAGCAGTACTTC. It specifies CAWSKLRQGSEQYF. The full variable domain, rest sourced from reference TRBV30 and TRBJ2-7, is SQTIHQWPATLVQPVGSPLSLECTVEGTSNPNLYWYRQAAGRGLQLLFYSVGIGQISSEVPQNLSASRPQDRQFILSSKKLLLSDSGFYLCAWSKLRQGSEQYFGPGTRLTVT.

This clone came up a few times. The chain combines TRBV6-1 with TRBJ1-3, with no clear D. The length of the CDR3 is 15 residues. V was shortened by 7 bases and J by 4 bases, with 17 bases between the two germline ends. Germline CDR1 is MNHNS and CDR2 is SASEGT. The CDR3 sequence is CASTLATGGGNTIYF. The CDR3 DNA reads TGTGCCAGCACCCTAGCGACTGGCGGCGGAAACACCATATATTTT.

This clone was detected only once. This chain links TRBV28 with TRBJ1-5, with 9 nucleotides matching TRBD1. Per germline, CDR1 MDHEN and CDR2 SYDVKM. The CDR3 loop spans 15 amino acids. Trimming cost V 6 bases and J 7 bases; bases outside gene matches: 10. DNA for the CDR3: TGTGCCAGCAGGACAACAGGGGGCGCGGGGCAGCCCCAGCATTTT. This codes for CASRTTGGAGQPQHF.

This clone was seen once. J is TRBJ1-1 and V is TRBV28; possible D gene TRBD1, 5 bases. The CDR3 contains 15 residues. CDR1 is MDHEN, CDR2 SYDVKM, per germline. Trimming left V 6 bases short and J 5 bases short, with 19 bases between. The DNA for the CDR3 is TGTGCCAGCAGCCCCACCGGGACCGGAGGGACTGAAGCTTTCTTT. This sequence encodes CASSPTGTGGTEAFF.

The chain uses TRBV7-2 and TRBJ1-6; D is undetermined. V lost 4 bases and J 14 bases, leaving 33 bases between the germline ends. CDR3 length: 19 amino acids. The germline V gene has CDR1 SGHTA and CDR2 FQGNSA. Here the CDR3 DNA reads TGTGCCAGCAGCTCTACTGACCTACACGGAGTTTCGATAGATACAACCCTCCACTTT. Translation: CASSSTDLHGVSIDTTLHF.